These 4 T cell receptor beta chains originate from one sample sequenced in a study of blood T cells in healthy people across ages. The second PCR ran roughly 6 to 12 cycles with a sample-barcoded 5' primer and J-beta primers. MiXCR, run by TCRdb on the 5' RACE reads, gives a single entry per CDR3 protein. The sample lists 890,000 or so distinct CDR3 sequences; under 80% were seen once. Sequenced input: blood. The receptors here all came from a man in his thirties or forties in good health.

V usage is TRBV6-2 or TRBV6-3 and J usage is TRBJ2-3; 8 bases are shared with TRBD2. The CDR3 extends over 13 amino acids. The trim removed 10 bases at V and 4 bases at J, leaving 7 bases unmatched. Germline CDR1 reads MNHEY; CDR2 reads SVGEGT. For the CDR3, the DNA is TGTGCCATAAGCGGGGGTTGGTCAGATACGCAGTATTTT. The encoded protein is CAISGGWSDTQYF.

The V gene is TRBV7-2, the J gene TRBJ2-2; D remains ambiguous. The germline V gene encodes CDR1 SGHTA and CDR2 FQGNSA. This CDR3 region has 13 residues. Trimming left V 0 bases short and J 7 bases short, with 6 bases between. The chain's CDR3 is CASSLAGYGELFF. CDR3 bases: TGTGCCAGCAGCTTAGCGGGGTACGGGGAGCTGTTTTTT.

The chain links TRBV30 to TRBJ2-4; D is ambiguous. TRBJ2-7 matches the DNA end more closely, so the J call is doubtful. The CDR3 contains 12 residues. Germline loops: CDR1 GTSNPN, CDR2 SVGIG (reference sequence). The chain's CDR3 is CAWSVNYYEQYF. The CDR3, as DNA: TGTGCCTGGAGCGTCAATTACTACGAGCAGTACTTC.

The chain employs TRBV4-3 and TRBJ1-4; TRBD1 agrees at 8 bases. The junction had 12 bases not matched to a gene; V was cut back by 4 bases and J by 8 bases. Per germline, CDR1 LGHNA and CDR2 YSLEER. The CDR3 spans 16 residues. This chain's CDR3 is CASSLEARTGNEKLFF. CDR3 coding DNA: TGCGCCAGCAGCCTGGAGGCCAGGACAGGGAACGAAAAACTGTTTTTT.